Following are 20 T cell receptor beta chains from one sample sequenced in a study of T cells after yellow fever vaccination. Each CDR3 protein is one row after TCRdb ran MiXCR on the 5' RACE reads. The sample records hundreds of thousands of distinct CDR3 sequences, 21% being singletons. The sequencing here drew on PBMCs, taken about 20 days after the first yellow fever vaccination. These receptors came from a man younger than 35 who received the YFV17D yellow fever vaccine.

This clonotype was counted a few times. The V gene is TRBV29-1, the J gene TRBJ2-3; unclear D gene. Per germline, CDR1 SQVTM and CDR2 ANQGSEA. Trimming took off 3 bases at V and 0 bases at J, with 10 bases between the two ends. This CDR3 spans 14 amino acids. CDR3 in DNA: TGCAGCGTTGAGGGGAAATTGAGCACAGATACGCAGTATTTT. Amino acid sequence: CSVEGKLSTDTQYF.

V usage is TRBV4-2 and J usage is TRBJ2-1, with 9 positions matching TRBD1. There are 16 residues in the CDR3. CDR1 is LGHNA, CDR2 YNFKEQ, per germline. The V gene end was trimmed by 4 bases and the J gene end by 6 bases; junction bases not matched to a gene: 10. The CDR3, as DNA: TGTGCCAGCAGCCGAACCGGGACAGGGTCCCCCAATGAGCAGTTCTTC. This sequence encodes CASSRTGTGSPNEQFF.

The chain is built from TRBV10-2 and TRBJ2-3, with 8 bases aligning to TRBD2. Germline V CDR1 and CDR2: WSHSY, SAAADI. J gave up 11 bases and V 3 bases, and 7 bases lay outside the gene matches. The CDR3 has 13 amino acids. CDR3 loop: CASSEVRAGGQYF. The CDR3 nucleotides are TGCGCCAGCAGTGAAGTTAGGGCGGGGGGGCAGTATTTT.

This clonotype turned up a few times. The chain uses TRBV6-2 or TRBV6-3 and TRBJ2-1; perhaps TRBD1 as D (6 bases). V lost 6 bases and J 6 bases, leaving 21 bases between the germline ends. This CDR3 comprises 16 residues. Germline CDR1 reads MNHEY; CDR2 reads SVGEGT. Here the CDR3 DNA reads TGTGCCAGCAGCCCCGACAGGTCTCCTAACGGCAATGAGCAGTTCTTC. Translated, it gives CASSPDRSPNGNEQFF.

A single count supports this clonotype. V gene TRBV10-2 combines with J gene TRBJ2-3; D is undetermined. Trimming stripped 7 bases from V and 6 bases from J, with 20 bases between. The CDR3 length is 15 residues. Germline loops: CDR1 WSHSY, CDR2 SAAADI. The CDR3 coding sequence is TGCGCCAGCACCCACCGCCCGCCCCCAGCGGATACGCAGTATTTT. It specifies CASTHRPPPADTQYF.

The V gene is TRBV4-3, the J gene TRBJ2-1; a weak D match, TRBD1 (5 bases). The CDR3 is made up of 15 amino acids. Germline CDR1 reads LGHNA; CDR2 reads YSLEER. Between the trimmed V and J ends, which lost 4 bases and 8 bases, there was a span of 18 bases. The CDR3 coding sequence is TGCGCCAGCAGCCGGGGCCGGCTTGATTTCGATGAGCAGTTCTTC. The encoded protein is CASSRGRLDFDEQFF.

This clonotype was recorded a few times. The CDR3 sequence: CASSPYTRGKNTEAFF. The CDR3 DNA sequence: TGTGCCAGCAGTCCCTATACCCGGGGAAAGAACACTGAAGCTTTCTTT. The rearrangement uses TRBV5-5 and TRBJ1-1; D is undetermined. Germline V gene sequence: CDR1 SGHKS, CDR2 YYEKEE (reference sequence). V lost 5 bases and J lost 1, with 18 bases in between. The CDR3 runs 16 residues.

This clonotype has a handful of counts. One end of the junction fails to match germline, which may point to a read error. This chain joins TRBV5-1 and TRBJ2-1, with 7 bases lining up with TRBD1. The CDR3 spans 11 residues. Germline CDR1 reads SGHRS; CDR2 reads YFSETQ. The CDR3 loop reads CVPRGYTEQFF. The CDR3 DNA reads as TGCGTCCCCAGGGGGTACACTGAGCAGTTCTTC.

V is TRBV7-2 and J is TRBJ2-1; D unresolved. The germline V gene has CDR1 SGHTA and CDR2 FQGNSA. CDR3 length: 16 amino acids. Trimming cost V 3 bases and J 1 base, with 13 bases left between them. CDR3 nucleotides: TGTGCCAGCAGCTTGCTATTTGTGGGGTCCTACAATGAGCAGTTCTTC. Its protein product is CASSLLFVGSYNEQFF.

This clonotype was seen a few times. The genes are TRBV29-1 and TRBJ2-1; D may be TRBD1 (6 bases). The V end lost 7 bases, the J end lost 4 bases, and 23 bases lay between the germline ends. The length of the CDR3 is 16 residues. Germline V gene lookup returns CDR1 SQVTM and CDR2 ANQGSEA. The DNA of the CDR3 is TGCAGCGCCGAATCAACAGGGTCGAAAACGTACAATGAGCAGTTCTTC. Protein sequence: CSAESTGSKTYNEQFF.

This clonotype was detected only a few times. The rearrangement uses TRBV9 and TRBJ1-4; D gene ambiguous. The CDR3 loop spans 15 amino acids. CDR1 and CDR2 from the germline V gene are SGDLS and YYNGEE. V was cut by 2 bases and J by 2 bases, with 10 bases left in between. CDR3 sequence: CASSVGISTNEKLFF. In DNA, the CDR3 is TGTGCCAGCAGCGTCGGGATTAGCACTAATGAAAAACTGTTTTTT.

The chain carries TRBV12-3 or TRBV12-4 and TRBJ1-1; D remains ambiguous. There are 14 residues in the CDR3. Between the trimmed V and J ends, which lost 4 bases and 3 bases, there was a span of 12 bases. CDR3 sequence reads: CASSYPGEYTEAFF. CDR3 DNA sequence: TGTGCCAGCAGTTACCCCGGGGAGTACACTGAAGCTTTCTTT.

V usage is TRBV29-1 and J usage is TRBJ1-1, with 9 bases identical to TRBD1. Germline V CDR1 and CDR2: SQVTM, ANQGSEA. This CDR3 is built from 16 residues. The trim removed 5 bases at V and 0 bases at J, leaving 10 bases unmatched. CDR3 amino acids: CSVILYRGPMNTEAFF. CDR3 coding DNA: TGCAGCGTTATCCTTTACAGGGGGCCCATGAACACTGAAGCTTTCTTT.

V usage is TRBV10-3 and J usage is TRBJ2-3, with 13 positions matching TRBD2. Germline trimming cut 6 bases from V and 0 bases from J; bases unmatched to any gene: 3. CDR1 ENHRY and CDR2 SYGVKD come from the germline V gene. The CDR3 sequence is 16 residues long. The chain's CDR3 is CAIRGLAGPSTDTQYF. The DNA for the CDR3 is TGTGCCATCAGGGGACTAGCGGGGCCTAGCACAGATACGCAGTATTTT.

This clonotype was seen a handful of times. This rearrangement joins TRBV20-1 to TRBJ2-1; either TRBD1 or TRBD2 may fit D (5 bases each). The CDR3 sequence is 11 residues long. Trimming pared 5 bases from V and 10 bases from J, leaving 12 bases between. Germline V gene sequence: CDR1 DFQATT, CDR2 SNEGSKA (reference sequence). This chain's CDR3 is CSAARDGEQFF. The DNA for the CDR3 is TGCAGTGCTGCCCGGGACGGGGAGCAGTTCTTC.

This clonotype was recorded a few times. The gene calls are TRBV4-3 and TRBJ1-6, with D possibly matching TRBD1 (5 bases). The CDR3 consists of 15 residues. Germline-derived CDR1 and CDR2 are LGHNA and YSLEER. The V end lost 1 base, the J end lost 10 bases, and 14 bases lay between the germline ends. The CDR3 spells CASSQGTMPGSPLHF. The CDR3 region has the DNA TGCGCCAGCAGCCAAGGGACAATGCCTGGATCACCCCTCCACTTT.

The chain uses TRBV7-3 and TRBJ1-1, with D uncertain. This CDR3 region has 13 residues. CDR1 and CDR2 (germline): SGHTA, FQGTGA. Trimming took off 5 bases at V and 5 bases at J, with 12 bases between the two ends. CDR3 nucleotide sequence: TGTGCCAGCAGCCCGCGACGAAGGACTGAAGCTTTCTTT. The encoded protein is CASSPRRRTEAFF.

Here the CDR3 reads CASSLGASGGYYEQYF. In DNA form, the CDR3 reads TGCGCCAGCAGCTTGGGGGCTAGCGGGGGGTACTACGAGCAGTACTTC. This chain connects TRBV5-1 to TRBJ2-7; 11 nucleotides align to TRBD2. The CDR3 covers 16 residues. Per the germline V gene, CDR1 is SGHRS and CDR2 is YFSETQ. The V segment lost 0 bases and the J segment 3 bases; nucleotides outside the gene matches: 5. The full variable domain, in which reference TRBV5-1 and TRBJ2-7 provide the parts outside the CDR3, is KAGVTQTPRYLIKTRGQQVTLSCSPISGHRSVSWYQQTPGQGLQFLFEYFSETQRNKGNFPGRFSGRQFSNSRSEMNVSTLELGDSALYLCASSLGASGGYYEQYFGPGTRLTVT.

DNA for the CDR3: TGTGCCAGCAGCTCTGACATTTCCTACGAGCAGTACTTC. It encodes CASSSDISYEQYF. V is TRBV7-8 and J is TRBJ2-7; D not resolved. From germline, CDR1 is SGHVS and CDR2 FQNEAQ. There are 13 residues in the CDR3. The V and J ends lost 4 bases and 1 base respectively, with 8 bases between them.

This chain connects TRBV5-1 to TRBJ2-1, with 9 bases aligning to TRBD2. The CDR3 covers 16 residues. Trimming cost V 1 base and J 10 bases; bases outside gene matches: 12. The V gene's germline CDR1 is SGHRS and CDR2 YFSETQ. For the CDR3, the DNA is TGCGCCAGCAGCTTGCCTTCCGCGGGGGGGCCCCGAGAGCAGTTCTTC. It specifies CASSLPSAGGPREQFF.